This T cell receptor beta chain derives from a study of control samples from healthy donors and cancer patients. The germline V gene has CDR1 SQVTM and CDR2 ANQGSEA. The CDR3 covers 13 residues. Trimming at V came to 8 bases and at J to 1 base, leaving 7 bases not matched to a gene. Here immunoSEQ multiplex PCR was the method, and the copy in TCRdb shows in-frame clones only, minus some. The sample yields about 120,000 clones, around nine tenths seen once. Sequencing was carried out using blood. The source of this sequence is a woman in her 70s in good health. J is TRBJ2-5 and V is TRBV29-1, with 7 bases aligning to TRBD2. The CDR3 DNA reads as TGCAGCACCCTCTGGGGGGGCCAAGAGACCCAGTACTTC. As protein: CSTLWGGQETQYF. Drawing the rest from reference TRBV29-1 and TRBJ2-5, the complete variable domain is SAVISQKPSRDICQRGTSLTIQCQVDSQVTMMFWYRQQPGQSLTLIATANQGSEATYESGFVIDKFPISRPNLTFSTLTVSNMSPEDSSIYLCSTLWGGQETQYFGPGTRLLVL.